What follows is one TCR beta chain and its context. V lost 6 bases to trimming and J lost 3 bases, with 12 bases between them. The CDR3 runs to 14 residues. Looked up from germline, CDR1 is MDHEN and CDR2 is SYDVKM. Sequencing used immunoSEQ multiplex PCR; TCRdb keeps in-frame clones, though not all of them. The table has over 100,000 clones, 88% seen once. This specimen comes from a study of T cell responses to AZD1222 COVID-19 vaccine. The sequencing used peripheral blood, collected on day 0 of MenACWY control vaccination. The receptor's source is an adult in good health. The rearrangement uses TRBV28 and TRBJ2-1; D is uncertain. CDR3 DNA: TGTGCCAGCAGGGAGCAATTCTTCTACAATGAGCAGTTCTTC. It is translated as CASREQFFYNEQFF.